A single sample gave rise to the 9 T cell receptor beta chains below, sequenced in a study of shared clonotypes between healthy human individuals. Sequenced by immunoSEQ multiplex PCR; TCRdb stores in-frame clones only, minus some. The sample lists a few million clones, just over 90% occurring once. Sequencing used naive CD4+ T cells from PBMCs. The sample's subset: CD45RA+ positively selected. The receptor set was obtained from a man in his late teens or twenties in good health. Some clones in this sample may be carry-over from other donors' samples.

CDR3 DNA sequence: TGTGCCAGCAGTGCACAGCGGGAGGTGCAAGAGACCCAGTACTTC. This codes for CASSAQREVQETQYF. The rearrangement joins TRBV6-1 to TRBJ2-5; 9 bases align to TRBD2. Germline CDR1 reads MNHNS; CDR2 reads SASEGT. The CDR3 covers 15 residues. V lost 4 bases, J lost 2 bases, and 5 bases stayed unmatched.

The chain recombines TRBV19 with TRBJ2-1; a possible D gene is TRBD2 (6 bases). CDR1 is LNHDA, CDR2 SQIVND, per germline (reference sequence). CDR3 length: 15 residues. Trimming pared 5 bases from V and 7 bases from J, leaving 18 bases between. This CDR3 is CASSLGFTGGNEQFF. The CDR3 bases are TGTGCCAGTAGTCTAGGCTTTACTGGAGGGAATGAGCAGTTCTTC.

This chain links TRBV29-1 with TRBJ2-3, with a possible D match to TRBD2 (5 bases). CDR1 is SQVTM, CDR2 ANQGSEA, per germline. V gave up 1 base and J gave up 4 bases, with 15 bases separating them. The CDR3 loop spans 15 amino acids. The CDR3 region has the DNA TGCAGCGTTGAAGGTTGGTCTAGCTCCGCAGATACGCAGTATTTT. It codes for CSVEGWSSSADTQYF.

Concerning this clone itself: Distinct nucleotide sequences in the sample also encode this CDR3. The chain has TRBV5-1 and TRBJ2-3; D gene unclear. The CDR3 covers 13 residues. V lost 3 bases, J lost 0 bases, and 5 bases lay in between. CDR1 is SGHRS and CDR2 is YFSETQ in the germline V gene. CDR3 region: CASSSSSTDTQYF. CDR3 bases: TGCGCCAGCAGCTCATCTAGCACAGATACGCAGTATTTT.

The chain uses TRBV4-1 and TRBJ1-3; 8 nucleotides align to TRBD1. Germline trimming cut 0 bases from V and 8 bases from J; bases unmatched to any gene: 9. Germline V gene sequence: CDR1 MGHRA, CDR2 YSYEKL. The CDR3 is 16 amino acids. This CDR3 reads CASSQDAGQGGDTIYF. For the CDR3, the DNA is TGCGCCAGCAGCCAAGACGCCGGACAGGGAGGGGACACCATATATTTT.

V gene TRBV14 combines with J gene TRBJ2-6; D is ambiguous. Trimming pared 1 base from V and 2 bases from J, leaving 6 bases between. CDR3 size: 15 residues. From germline, CDR1 is SGHDN and CDR2 FVKESK. CDR3 region: CASSQVGAGANVLTF. In nucleotides, the CDR3 is TGTGCCAGCAGCCAAGTGGGCGCTGGGGCCAACGTCCTGACTTTC.

The chain combines TRBV6-1 with TRBJ1-1; no definite D call. The CDR3 covers 14 residues. V gave up 6 bases and J gave up 5 bases, with 16 bases separating them. Looked up from germline, CDR1 is MNHNS and CDR2 is SASEGT. The CDR3 sequence is CASRASILITEAFF. In DNA, the CDR3 is TGTGCCAGCAGGGCATCTATCTTGATTACTGAAGCTTTCTTT.

The V call is TRBV7-2, the J call TRBJ1-2; D might be TRBD1 (5 bases). Trimming pared 8 bases from V and 4 bases from J, leaving 14 bases between. The germline CDR1 and CDR2 sequences are SGHTA and FQGNSA. This CDR3 is 13 amino acids long. The CDR3 sequence: CASATQGGYGYTF. The CDR3 DNA is TGTGCCAGCGCCACTCAGGGTGGCTATGGCTACACCTTC.

The rearrangement uses TRBV10-2 and TRBJ2-5, with D perhaps TRBD2 (6 bases). CDR3 length: 15 amino acids. Germline values: CDR1 WSHSY, CDR2 SAAADI. V dropped 8 bases and J dropped 2 bases, with 18 bases sitting between them. CDR3 protein: CASLGPAGEQETQYF. The CDR3 region has the DNA TGCGCCAGCCTTGGGCCAGCGGGTGAACAAGAGACCCAGTACTTC.